This passage covers 3 T cell receptor beta chains from one sample sequenced in a study of cytomegalovirus exposure and HLA in healthy donors. A multiplex PCR was run with 60 Vbeta primers and 13 Jbeta primers. The protocol was immunoSEQ multiplex PCR, while the TCRdb copy is restricted to in-frame clones and leaves out a portion. The data hold tens of thousands of clones, with 60% to 85% observed a single time. The sequencing input was PBMCs. All receptors come from a man aged 35-49 years in good health and CMV-seronegative.

This chain joins TRBV7-9 and TRBJ1-2; D not certain. This CDR3 comprises 12 residues. Germline V lookup: CDR1 SEHNR, CDR2 FQNEAQ (reference sequence). V lost 5 bases to trimming and J lost 8 bases, with 12 bases between them. CDR3 residues: CASSLSVKGYTF. The CDR3 DNA reads as TGTGCCAGCAGCCTAAGTGTGAAAGGCTACACCTTC.

The chain carries TRBV4-2 and TRBJ2-1; a possible D gene is TRBD1 (5 bases). The germline CDR1 and CDR2 sequences are LGHNA and YNFKEQ. The CDR3 spans 16 residues. Trimming shortened V by 0 bases and J by 0 bases, and 9 bases separated the two germline ends. CDR3 DNA sequence: TGTGCCAGCAGCCAAGAGAACAGGATCTCCTACAATGAGCAGTTCTTC. This translates into CASSQENRISYNEQFF.

The genes are TRBV5-1 and TRBJ1-2; no clear D gene. Germline CDR1 is SGHRS and CDR2 is YFSETQ. V lost 8 bases, J lost 3 bases, and 11 bases lay in between. The CDR3 is 12 residues long. The CDR3 loop is CASGRDDYGYTF. The CDR3 DNA sequence: TGCGCCAGTGGTAGAGATGACTATGGCTACACCTTC.